This T cell receptor (beta chain) was captured in a study of shared clonotypes between healthy human individuals. The wider study: Aged between 18 and 49, the donors were two women and a few men. A donor's plate count was three for CD4 naive and three for CD4 memory; CD8 naive had two and CD8 memory one. Findings of the study overall: Non-shared clonotypes had lower generation probabilities than clonotypes shared by all four sorted-subset donors.

About 30,000 T cell genomes, or about 0.2 ug DNA, went into the sorted-subset replicate PCRs. The repertoire was sequenced with immunoSEQ multiplex PCR; TCRdb's copy has only in-frame clones and lacks some. Of about 2,200,000 clones listed, approximately 94% are singletons. CD45RO negativity and positive selection for CCR7 defined naive CD8 cells, a population that excluded terminally differentiated effector memory CD45RA+ cells. As concerns this clone: As yet, its antigen is unknown.

The sequence was collected from a man aged 18 to 30 in good health. Some clones in this sample may be carry-over from other donors' samples. The sequenced sample consisted of naive CD8+ T cells from PBMCs.

For the CDR3, the DNA is TGTGCTAGTGGTTCAGGGGAGTTTGAGCAGTTCTTC. The encoded protein is CASGSGEFEQFF. The rearrangement joins TRBV12-5 to TRBJ2-1; TRBD1 might be the D (6 bases). Germline loops: CDR1 LGHNT, CDR2 FRNRAP. The CDR3 has 12 residues. Trimming took 4 bases from V and 9 from J, leaving 10 bases between them. Full variable domain (missing parts from reference TRBV12-5 and TRBJ2-1): DARVTQTPRHKVTEMGQEVTMRCQPILGHNTVFWYRQTMMQGLELLAYFRNRAPLDDSGMPKDRFSAEMPDATLATLKIQPSEPRDSAVYFCASGSGEFEQFFGPGTRLTVL.